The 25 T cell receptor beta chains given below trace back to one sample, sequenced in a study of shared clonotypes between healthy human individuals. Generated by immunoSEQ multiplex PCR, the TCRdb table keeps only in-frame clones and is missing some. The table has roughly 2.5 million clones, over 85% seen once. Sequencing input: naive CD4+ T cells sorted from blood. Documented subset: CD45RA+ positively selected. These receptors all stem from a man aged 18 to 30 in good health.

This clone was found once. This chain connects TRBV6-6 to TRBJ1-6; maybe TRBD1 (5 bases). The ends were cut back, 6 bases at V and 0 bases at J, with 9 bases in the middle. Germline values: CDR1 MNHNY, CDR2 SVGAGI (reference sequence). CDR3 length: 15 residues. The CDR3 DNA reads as TGTGCCAGCAGACAGACAGCCTCCTATAATTCACCCCTCCACTTT. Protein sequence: CASRQTASYNSPLHF.

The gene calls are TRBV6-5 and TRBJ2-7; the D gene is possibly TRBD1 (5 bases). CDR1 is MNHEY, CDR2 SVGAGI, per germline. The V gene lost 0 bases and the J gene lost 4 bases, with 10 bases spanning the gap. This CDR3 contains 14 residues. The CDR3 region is CASSYSGRVYEQYF. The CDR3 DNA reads TGTGCCAGCAGTTACTCAGGCAGGGTTTACGAGCAGTACTTC.

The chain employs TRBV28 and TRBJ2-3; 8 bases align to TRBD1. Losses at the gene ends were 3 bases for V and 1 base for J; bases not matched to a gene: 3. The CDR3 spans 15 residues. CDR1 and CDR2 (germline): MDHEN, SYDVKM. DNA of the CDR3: TGTGCCAGCAGTTTGGTGGGACAGGGCACAGATACGCAGTATTTT. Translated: CASSLVGQGTDTQYF. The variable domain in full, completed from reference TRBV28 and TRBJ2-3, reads DVKVTQSSRYLVKRTGEKVFLECVQDMDHENMFWYRQDPGLGLRLIYFSYDVKMKEKGDIPEGYSVSREKKERFSLILESASTNQTSMYLCASSLVGQGTDTQYFGPGTRLTVL.

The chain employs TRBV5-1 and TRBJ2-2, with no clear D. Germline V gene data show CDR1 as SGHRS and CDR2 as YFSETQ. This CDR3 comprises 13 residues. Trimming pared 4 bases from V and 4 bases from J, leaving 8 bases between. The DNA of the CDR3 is TGCGCCAGCAGCGCTATAGGCACCGGGGAGCTGTTTTTT. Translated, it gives CASSAIGTGELFF.

CDR3 in amino acids: CASSPHTGTGYTF. In DNA, the CDR3 is TGCGCCAGCAGCCCCCACACGGGAACTGGCTACACCTTC. V usage is TRBV4-1 and J usage is TRBJ1-2; no definite D call. Trimming pared 4 bases from V and 7 bases from J, leaving 13 bases between. There are 13 residues in the CDR3. Germline V gene lookup returns CDR1 MGHRA and CDR2 YSYEKL.

Written as DNA, the CDR3 is TGTGCCAGCTCACCTGAGACAGGGGCCCTCTATGGCTACACCTTC. Encoded protein: CASSPETGALYGYTF. V is TRBV18 and J is TRBJ1-2, with 8 bases that match TRBD1. Trimming removed 3 bases from V and 4 bases from J; junction bases left unmatched: 7. The CDR3 is 15 residues long. CDR1 KGHSH and CDR2 LQKENI come from the germline V gene.

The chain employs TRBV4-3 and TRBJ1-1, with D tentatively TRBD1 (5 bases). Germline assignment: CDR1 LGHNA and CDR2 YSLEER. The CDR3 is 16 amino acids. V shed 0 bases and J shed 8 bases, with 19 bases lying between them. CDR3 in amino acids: CASSQEGSRVGVEAFF. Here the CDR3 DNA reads TGCGCCAGCAGCCAAGAAGGTAGCAGGGTAGGTGTGGAAGCTTTCTTT.

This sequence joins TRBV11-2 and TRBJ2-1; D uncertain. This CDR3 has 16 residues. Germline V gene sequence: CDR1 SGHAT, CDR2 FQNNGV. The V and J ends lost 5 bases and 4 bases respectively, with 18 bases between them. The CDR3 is CASSQGKSALYNEQFF. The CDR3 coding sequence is TGTGCCAGCAGCCAAGGGAAGAGCGCCCTGTACAATGAGCAGTTCTTC.

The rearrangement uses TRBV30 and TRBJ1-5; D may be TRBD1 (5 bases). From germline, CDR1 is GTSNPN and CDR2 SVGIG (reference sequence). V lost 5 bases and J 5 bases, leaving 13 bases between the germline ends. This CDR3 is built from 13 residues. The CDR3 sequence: CAWDSGWDQPQHF. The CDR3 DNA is TGTGCCTGGGACAGTGGATGGGATCAGCCCCAGCATTTT. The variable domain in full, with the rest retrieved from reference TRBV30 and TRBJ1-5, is SQTIHQWPATLVQPVGSPLSLECTVEGTSNPNLYWYRQAAGRGLQLLFYSVGIGQISSEVPQNLSASRPQDRQFILSSKKLLLSDSGFYLCAWDSGWDQPQHFGDGTRLSIL.

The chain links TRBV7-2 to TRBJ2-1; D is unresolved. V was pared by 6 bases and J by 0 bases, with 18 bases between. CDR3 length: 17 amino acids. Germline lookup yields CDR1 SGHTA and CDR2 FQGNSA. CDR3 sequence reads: CASSLFSALGSYNEQFF. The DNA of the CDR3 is TGTGCCAGCAGTCTTTTTTCCGCGCTGGGCTCCTACAATGAGCAGTTCTTC.

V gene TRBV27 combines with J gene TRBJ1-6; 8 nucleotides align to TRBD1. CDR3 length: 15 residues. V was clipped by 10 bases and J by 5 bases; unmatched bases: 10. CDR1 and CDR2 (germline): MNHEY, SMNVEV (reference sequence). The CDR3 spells CATRETGVNNSPLHF. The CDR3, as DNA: TGTGCCACCAGAGAGACAGGGGTAAATAATTCACCCCTCCACTTT.

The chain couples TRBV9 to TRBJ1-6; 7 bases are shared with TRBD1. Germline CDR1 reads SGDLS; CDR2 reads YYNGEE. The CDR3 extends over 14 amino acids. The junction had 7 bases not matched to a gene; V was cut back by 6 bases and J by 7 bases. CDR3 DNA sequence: TGTGCCAGCACCCCCGGGACAGAAAATTCACCCCTCCACTTT. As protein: CASTPGTENSPLHF.

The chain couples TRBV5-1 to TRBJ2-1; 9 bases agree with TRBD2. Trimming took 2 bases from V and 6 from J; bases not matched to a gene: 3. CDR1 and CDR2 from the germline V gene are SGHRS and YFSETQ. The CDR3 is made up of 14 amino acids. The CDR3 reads CASSFLAGSNEQFF. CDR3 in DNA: TGCGCCAGCAGCTTTCTAGCGGGATCCAATGAGCAGTTCTTC. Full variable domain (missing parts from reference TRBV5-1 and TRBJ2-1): KAGVTQTPRYLIKTRGQQVTLSCSPISGHRSVSWYQQTPGQGLQFLFEYFSETQRNKGNFPGRFSGRQFSNSRSEMNVSTLELGDSALYLCASSFLAGSNEQFFGPGTRLTVL.

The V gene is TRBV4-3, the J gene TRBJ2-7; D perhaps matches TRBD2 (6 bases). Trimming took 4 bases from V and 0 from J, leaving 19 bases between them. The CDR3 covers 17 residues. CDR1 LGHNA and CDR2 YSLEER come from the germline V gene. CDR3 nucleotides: TGCGCCAGCAGCCCAGAGCGGAGGCGGGGCAGCTCCTACGAGCAGTACTTC. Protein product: CASSPERRRGSSYEQYF.

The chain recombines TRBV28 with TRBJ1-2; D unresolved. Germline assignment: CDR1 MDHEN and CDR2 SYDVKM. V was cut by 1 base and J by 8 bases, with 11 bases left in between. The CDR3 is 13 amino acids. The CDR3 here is CASSLYVRLGYTF. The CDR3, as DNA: TGTGCCAGCAGTTTATATGTAAGATTAGGCTACACCTTC.

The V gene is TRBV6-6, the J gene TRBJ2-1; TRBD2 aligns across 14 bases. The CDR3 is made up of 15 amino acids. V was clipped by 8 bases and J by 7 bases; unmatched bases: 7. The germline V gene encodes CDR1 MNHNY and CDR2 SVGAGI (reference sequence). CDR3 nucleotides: TGTGCCAGCGGACTAGCGGGGGGACCTCTTAATGAGCAGTTCTTC. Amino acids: CASGLAGGPLNEQFF.

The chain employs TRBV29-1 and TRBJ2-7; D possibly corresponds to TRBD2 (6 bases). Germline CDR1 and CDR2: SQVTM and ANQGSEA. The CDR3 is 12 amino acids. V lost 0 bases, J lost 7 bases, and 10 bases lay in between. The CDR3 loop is CSVEDLGTEQYF. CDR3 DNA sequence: TGCAGCGTTGAAGATTTAGGGACTGAGCAGTACTTC.

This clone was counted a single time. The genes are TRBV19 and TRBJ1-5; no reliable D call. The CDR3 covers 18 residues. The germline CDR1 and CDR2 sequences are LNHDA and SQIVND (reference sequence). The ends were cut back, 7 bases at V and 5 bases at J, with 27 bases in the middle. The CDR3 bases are TGTGCCAGTACCCCGCCGGCGGGAACGGCGTTAGCGGATCAGCCCCAGCATTTT. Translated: CASTPPAGTALADQPQHF.

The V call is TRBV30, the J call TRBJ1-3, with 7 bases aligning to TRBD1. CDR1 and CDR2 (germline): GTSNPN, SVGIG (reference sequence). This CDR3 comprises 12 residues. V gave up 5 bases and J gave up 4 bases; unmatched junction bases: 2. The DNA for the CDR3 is TGTGCCTGGGTGACAGGGGGAAACACCATATATTTT. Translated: CAWVTGGNTIYF.

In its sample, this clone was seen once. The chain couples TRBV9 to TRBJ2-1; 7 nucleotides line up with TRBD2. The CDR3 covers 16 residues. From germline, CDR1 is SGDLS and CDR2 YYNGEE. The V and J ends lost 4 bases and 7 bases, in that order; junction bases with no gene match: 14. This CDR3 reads CASSPQLASGLNEQFF. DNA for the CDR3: TGTGCCAGCAGCCCCCAGCTGGCTAGCGGCCTTAATGAGCAGTTCTTC.

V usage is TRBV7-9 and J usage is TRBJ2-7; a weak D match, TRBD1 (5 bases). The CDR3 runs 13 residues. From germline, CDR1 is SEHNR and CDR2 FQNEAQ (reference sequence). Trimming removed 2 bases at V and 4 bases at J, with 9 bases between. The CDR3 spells CASSLQGLYEQYF. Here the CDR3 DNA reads TGTGCCAGCAGCTTACAGGGTTTATACGAGCAGTACTTC.

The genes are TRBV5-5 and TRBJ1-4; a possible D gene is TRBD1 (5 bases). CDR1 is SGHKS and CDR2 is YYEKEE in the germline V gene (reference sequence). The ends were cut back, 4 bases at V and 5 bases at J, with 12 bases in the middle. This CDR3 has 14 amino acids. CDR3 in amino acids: CASSPGTVNEKLFF. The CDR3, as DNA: TGTGCCAGCAGCCCCGGGACGGTGAATGAAAAACTGTTTTTT.

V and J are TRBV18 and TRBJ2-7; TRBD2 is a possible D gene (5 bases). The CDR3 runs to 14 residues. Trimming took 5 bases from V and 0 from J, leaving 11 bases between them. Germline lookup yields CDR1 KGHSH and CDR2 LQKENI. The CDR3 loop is CASSSEGGSYEQYF. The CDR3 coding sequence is TGTGCCAGCTCATCTGAGGGCGGCTCCTACGAGCAGTACTTC.

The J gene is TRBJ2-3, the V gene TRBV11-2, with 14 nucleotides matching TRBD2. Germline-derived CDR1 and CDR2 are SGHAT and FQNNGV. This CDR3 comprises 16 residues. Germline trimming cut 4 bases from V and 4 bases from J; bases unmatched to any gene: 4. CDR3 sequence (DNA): TGTGCCAGCAGCTCCTCGACTAGCGGGAGGGCAGATACGCAGTATTTT. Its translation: CASSSSTSGRADTQYF.

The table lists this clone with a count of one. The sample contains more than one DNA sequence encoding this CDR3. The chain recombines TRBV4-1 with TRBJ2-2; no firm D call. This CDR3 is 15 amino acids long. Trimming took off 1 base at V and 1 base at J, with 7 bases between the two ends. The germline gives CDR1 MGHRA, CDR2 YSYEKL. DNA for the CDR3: TGCGCCAGCAGCCAAGCACGGATGAACACCGGGGAGCTGTTTTTT. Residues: CASSQARMNTGELFF.